The rows below give T cell receptor beta chains drawn from one sample of a study of T cell responses to AZD1222 COVID-19 vaccine. Some clones are missing from TCRdb's copy, which holds only in-frame ones; the method was immunoSEQ multiplex PCR. Of approximately 110,000 clones in the sample, 80% to 95% were seen once. The sample in question was peripheral blood, obtained 28 days after the second AZD1222 dose. The receptors come from an adult who received the AZD1222 COVID-19 vaccine. Both conserved end residues are trimmed from each CDR3. The order of the fields is CDR3 protein, clone size, J gene, V gene. Some rows mark clone size as missing; the rest say once, few, many or name a class of expanded clone.

CDR3aa: ASSPDRTNTEAF
abundance: few
j_gene: TRBJ1-1
v_gene: TRBV18

CDR3aa: ASSPDITGTEAF
abundance: .
j_gene: TRBJ1-1
v_gene: TRBV7-9

CDR3aa: ASSPTANTGELF
abundance: .
j_gene: TRBJ2-2
v_gene: TRBV7-9

CDR3aa: ASTPSPGTYNEQF
abundance: .
j_gene: TRBJ2-1
v_gene: TRBV5-1

CDR3aa: ASSLESQRGTDTQY
abundance: .
j_gene: TRBJ2-3
v_gene: TRBV11-1

CDR3aa: ASATDRAYEQY
abundance: .
j_gene: TRBJ2-7
v_gene: TRBV5-1

CDR3aa: ASSQSSGCGEKLF
abundance: .
j_gene: TRBJ1-4
v_gene: TRBV23-1

CDR3aa: ASSFRVREGHNEQF
abundance: .
j_gene: TRBJ2-1
v_gene: TRBV5-4

CDR3aa: ASSFRGTGNTEAF
abundance: .
j_gene: TRBJ1-1
v_gene: TRBV6-5

CDR3aa: ASSLGPWLMNTEAF
abundance: .
j_gene: TRBJ1-1
v_gene: TRBV5-6

CDR3aa: ASRTVAGGYNEQF
abundance: .
j_gene: TRBJ2-1
v_gene: TRBV2

CDR3aa: ASSPEGLAGGMIEQF
abundance: .
j_gene: TRBJ2-1
v_gene: TRBV7-2

CDR3aa: AISPGQGQQETQY
abundance: .
j_gene: TRBJ2-5
v_gene: TRBV10-3

CDR3aa: ASSWQGSYEQY
abundance: .
j_gene: TRBJ2-7
v_gene: TRBV5-8

CDR3aa: ASSREGQGYNYGYT
abundance: once
j_gene: TRBJ1-2
v_gene: TRBV4-1

CDR3aa: ASSLNLFRGPEGGYT
abundance: once
j_gene: TRBJ1-2
v_gene: TRBV5-1

CDR3aa: ASSPRTGKAGELF
abundance: .
j_gene: TRBJ2-2
v_gene: TRBV11-3

CDR3aa: ASSLEPGLAGGKQF
abundance: .
j_gene: TRBJ2-1
v_gene: TRBV7-7

CDR3aa: ASSPTHVPSEKLF
abundance: .
j_gene: TRBJ1-4
v_gene: TRBV6-5

CDR3aa: ASSTPTAPLH
abundance: .
j_gene: TRBJ1-6
v_gene: TRBV28

CDR3aa: ASSESPGTGAASGNTIY
abundance: .
j_gene: TRBJ1-3
v_gene: TRBV28

CDR3aa: ASSLSYSSYYEQY
abundance: .
j_gene: TRBJ2-7
v_gene: TRBV27

CDR3aa: ATSDSSKAGWPQETQY
abundance: .
j_gene: TRBJ2-5
v_gene: TRBV24-1

CDR3aa: ASSLDTGNTEAF
abundance: .
j_gene: TRBJ1-1
v_gene: TRBV6-5

CDR3aa: ASSQGTGGVRLTDTQY
abundance: .
j_gene: TRBJ2-3
v_gene: TRBV3-1/TRBV3-2

CDR3aa: ASSWGLITNTGELF
abundance: .
j_gene: TRBJ2-2
v_gene: TRBV5-1

CDR3aa: SASPLAGSVNEQF
abundance: .
j_gene: TRBJ2-1
v_gene: TRBV20-1

CDR3aa: ASSQGAGDYEQY
abundance: few
j_gene: TRBJ2-7
v_gene: TRBV3-1/TRBV3-2

CDR3aa: ASSLTGYRGNTIY
abundance: .
j_gene: TRBJ1-3
v_gene: TRBV27

CDR3aa: ATSDLGNGGYT
abundance: .
j_gene: TRBJ1-2
v_gene: TRBV24-1

CDR3aa: ASSPGGQISNYGYT
abundance: few
j_gene: TRBJ1-2
v_gene: TRBV28

CDR3aa: ASSYSTREGNYGYT
abundance: .
j_gene: TRBJ1-2
v_gene: TRBV6-5

CDR3aa: ASSLHGGTGGTGELF
abundance: .
j_gene: TRBJ2-2
v_gene: TRBV5-1

CDR3aa: ASSYGTGSTDTQY
abundance: .
j_gene: TRBJ2-3
v_gene: TRBV6-2/TRBV6-3

CDR3aa: ASSQDRGLTDTQY
abundance: .
j_gene: TRBJ2-3
v_gene: TRBV4-2

CDR3aa: ASSHPARAVGYT
abundance: .
j_gene: TRBJ1-2
v_gene: TRBV5-6

CDR3aa: ASSEPKYQETQY
abundance: .
j_gene: TRBJ2-5
v_gene: TRBV6-1

CDR3aa: ASSLEADTEAF
abundance: .
j_gene: TRBJ1-1
v_gene: TRBV11-3

CDR3aa: ASSPPRGPREKLF
abundance: .
j_gene: TRBJ1-4
v_gene: TRBV28

CDR3aa: ASSPSGISDNEQF
abundance: .
j_gene: TRBJ2-1
v_gene: TRBV9

CDR3aa: ASSVVRGQGIVYGYT
abundance: .
j_gene: TRBJ1-2
v_gene: TRBV9

CDR3aa: ASSISVVYEQY
abundance: .
j_gene: .
v_gene: TRBV19

CDR3aa: ASSLPLAGVYEQY
abundance: .
j_gene: TRBJ2-7
v_gene: TRBV28

CDR3aa: ASSPALTYNEQF
abundance: .
j_gene: TRBJ2-1
v_gene: TRBV19

CDR3aa: ASSQVTRGRRDGYT
abundance: .
j_gene: TRBJ1-2
v_gene: TRBV4-2

CDR3aa: ASSFSPTGVRGGYT
abundance: .
j_gene: TRBJ1-2
v_gene: TRBV7-2

CDR3aa: ASSLAPASTDTQY
abundance: .
j_gene: TRBJ2-3
v_gene: TRBV5-1

CDR3aa: ASSFPGGAYYGYT
abundance: .
j_gene: TRBJ1-2
v_gene: TRBV28